The 8 T cell receptor beta chains reported below all come from one sample, sequenced in a study of T cell changes during pregnancy in multiple sclerosis. Generated by immunoSEQ multiplex PCR, the TCRdb table keeps only in-frame clones and is missing some. The table has 64,000 or so clones, around 96% seen once. The source material was CD8+ T cells from peripheral blood mononuclear cells, sampled after pregnancy. The receptors derive from a female donor with multiple sclerosis, enrolled in a pregnancy study.

The gene calls are TRBV29-1 and TRBJ2-3, with D possibly TRBD2 on 5 matching bases. The length of the CDR3 is 12 residues. Germline V gives CDR1 SQVTM, CDR2 ANQGSEA. V was shortened by 6 bases and J by 4 bases, with 11 bases between the two germline ends. Here the CDR3 DNA reads TGCAGCGTCGAGGGTGGTGCAGATACGCAGTATTTT. Protein sequence: CSVEGGADTQYF.

J is TRBJ2-1 and V is TRBV2, with a weak D call TRBD2 (5 bases). V was shortened by 6 bases and J by 1 base, with 7 bases between the two germline ends. The CDR3 runs to 13 residues. The germline V gene encodes CDR1 SNHLY and CDR2 FYNNEI. The CDR3 region has the DNA TGTGCCAGCAGGAGGGAATCCTACAATGAGCAGTTCTTC. This codes for CASRRESYNEQFF.

This chain joins TRBV7-9 and TRBJ2-1, with TRBD2 identical over 11 bases. CDR1 and CDR2 (germline): SEHNR, FQNEAQ (reference sequence). CDR3 size: 17 residues. The J segment lost 5 bases and the V segment lost 1 base, leaving 7 bases of the junction unmatched. CDR3 region: CASSLEEVTSGDNEQFF. The DNA for the CDR3 is TGTGCCAGCAGCTTAGAAGAGGTGACTAGCGGGGACAATGAGCAGTTCTTC.

The chain is built from TRBV5-6 and TRBJ2-7, with 7 bases aligning to TRBD1. The J segment lost 2 bases and the V segment lost 1 base, leaving 9 bases of the junction unmatched. Germline V gives CDR1 SGHDT, CDR2 YYEEEE. The CDR3 sequence is 16 residues long. The CDR3 bases are TGTGCCAGCAGCTTGACTCTCGAACAGGGGACCTACGAGCAGTACTTC. Protein product: CASSLTLEQGTYEQYF.

The chain joins TRBV7-8 to TRBJ2-2; the D gene is possibly TRBD1 (6 bases). Trimming shortened V by 5 bases and J by 7 bases, and 23 bases separated the two germline ends. Germline CDR1 SGHVS, CDR2 FQNEAQ. CDR3 size: 17 residues. The DNA for the CDR3 is TGTGCCAGCAGCCGCAGGGGCCCCCCCGGCTGGGACGGGGAGCTGTTTTTT. Its protein is CASSRRGPPGWDGELFF.

V gene TRBV28 combines with J gene TRBJ1-2; 9 positions agree with TRBD1. J was trimmed by 0 bases and V by 6 bases; bases with no gene match: 8. The germline CDR1 and CDR2 sequences are MDHEN and SYDVKM. CDR3 length: 16 residues. The CDR3 DNA sequence: TGTGCCAGCAGCCTTACAGGGGGCAAAGCTAACTATGGCTACACCTTC. Amino acids: CASSLTGGKANYGYTF.

The table lists this clone with a count of one. CDR3 residues: CASSDGDTYISYEQYF. For the CDR3, the DNA is TGTGCCAGCAGTGACGGGGACACGTACATATCCTACGAGCAGTACTTC. The chain carries TRBV6-1 and TRBJ2-7; possible D gene TRBD1, 6 bases. Germline loops: CDR1 MNHNS, CDR2 SASEGT. The CDR3 extends over 16 amino acids. V shed 3 bases and J shed 1 base, with 16 bases lying between them.

The J gene is TRBJ2-3, the V gene TRBV19; tentative D call: TRBD2 (5 bases). Trimming removed 5 bases from V and 4 bases from J, with 10 bases in between. CDR3 length: 13 amino acids. Germline CDR1 LNHDA, CDR2 SQIVND (reference sequence). In DNA form, the CDR3 reads TGTGCCAGTAGTGGTGGGAGCGCAGATACGCAGTATTTT. Translated: CASSGGSADTQYF. The entire variable domain, with the rest obtained from reference TRBV19 and TRBJ2-3, is as follows: DGGITQSPKYLFRKEGQNVTLSCEQNLNHDAMYWYRQDPGQGLRLIYYSQIVNDFQKGDIAEGYSVSREKKESFPLTVTSAQKNPTAFYLCASSGGSADTQYFGPGTRLTVL.